The 25 T cell receptor beta chains given below trace back to one sample, sequenced in a study of cytomegalovirus exposure and HLA in healthy donors. Primers included in the PCR were 60 Vbeta and 13 Jbeta primers. Some clones are missing from TCRdb's copy, which holds only in-frame ones; the method was immunoSEQ multiplex PCR. The sample consists of 160,000 or so clones, around four fifths of them appearing once. The sequencing input was PBMCs. The origin of the receptors is a man aged 18 to 29 in good health and CMV-seropositive.

This clone has just a few counts. The chain uses TRBV4-1 and TRBJ1-1, with D perhaps matching TRBD1 (5 bases). The CDR3 has 15 residues. Germline V gene sequence: CDR1 MGHRA, CDR2 YSYEKL. The ends were cut back, 2 bases at V and 3 bases at J, with 13 bases in the middle. The CDR3 DNA sequence: TGCGCCAGCAGCCAATCACAGGCGAGATACACTGAAGCTTTCTTT. Its translation: CASSQSQARYTEAFF.

This rearrangement joins TRBV5-5 to TRBJ1-2, with a tentative D call TRBD1 (5 bases). From germline, CDR1 is SGHKS and CDR2 YYEKEE (reference sequence). This CDR3 has 14 residues. Trimming removed 0 bases from V and 7 bases from J, with 13 bases in between. This CDR3 is CASSLVWQGGGYTF. CDR3 nucleotides: TGTGCCAGCAGCTTGGTGTGGCAGGGTGGTGGCTACACCTTC.

The chain couples TRBV7-2 to TRBJ2-5; D is possibly TRBD2 (6 bases). The J call may be in error: the DNA end matches TRBJ2-7 better. This CDR3 is built from 13 residues. Germline V lookup: CDR1 SGHTA, CDR2 FQGNSA. DNA for the CDR3: TGTGCCAGCAGGGCTAGCGCAGACTACGAGCAGTACTTC. This sequence encodes CASRASADYEQYF.

CDR3 sequence: CSVDLPAGGRYEQYF. In nucleotides, the CDR3 is TGCAGCGTTGATCTCCCAGCGGGAGGGCGCTACGAGCAGTACTTC. The chain combines TRBV29-1 with TRBJ2-7; 10 bases line up with TRBD2. The CDR3 runs to 15 residues. With 3 bases clipped from V and 3 bases from J, the junction kept 8 bases outside the gene matches. The germline gives CDR1 SQVTM, CDR2 ANQGSEA.

The DNA of the CDR3 is TGCGCCAGCAGTTGGGCCGGGACAGGGTCCGGGCAGTACTTC. Protein product: CASSWAGTGSGQYF. The J gene is TRBJ2-7, the V gene TRBV5-1; 9 positions agree with TRBD1. In germline, CDR1 is SGHRS, CDR2 YFSETQ. V lost 5 bases, J lost 9 bases, and 12 bases stayed unmatched. This CDR3 is 14 amino acids long.

CDR3 in DNA: TGTGCCAGCAGTTCCCGGGATCCGCGGGAGACCCAGTACTTC. This encodes CASSSRDPRETQYF. This chain connects TRBV6-5 to TRBJ2-5; weak D call: TRBD2 (5 bases). The CDR3 runs 14 residues. CDR1 is MNHEY and CDR2 is SVGAGI in the germline V gene. Trimming shortened V by 4 bases and J by 5 bases, and 14 bases separated the two germline ends.

The CDR3 DNA reads as TGTGCCAGTAGTGCATCCCGCGACAGGGCCGAGCAGTACTTC. It encodes CASSASRDRAEQYF. The V call is TRBV19, the J call TRBJ2-7; 7 bases fit TRBD1. With V trimmed by 5 bases and J by 6 bases, 10 bases remained unmatched. This CDR3 is built from 14 residues. CDR1 and CDR2 from the germline V gene are LNHDA and SQIVND (reference sequence).

The chain carries TRBV7-9 and TRBJ2-1; 9 nucleotides align to TRBD2. From germline, CDR1 is SEHNR and CDR2 FQNEAQ (reference sequence). Losses at the gene ends were 5 bases for V and 9 bases for J; bases not matched to a gene: 11. The CDR3 extends over 15 amino acids. The CDR3: CASSPKAGGPSEQFF. The CDR3 DNA reads as TGTGCCAGCAGCCCTAAGGCGGGAGGGCCGAGTGAGCAGTTCTTC. The whole variable domain, remainder taken from reference TRBV7-9 and TRBJ2-1, is DTGVSQNPRHKITKRGQNVTFRCDPISEHNRLYWYRQTLGQGPEFLTYFQNEAQLEKSRLLSDRFSAERPKGSFSTLEIQRTEQGDSAMYLCASSPKAGGPSEQFFGPGTRLTVL.

This clone was observed once. The rearrangement links TRBV7-9 to TRBJ1-3; D gene unclear. Trimming took 1 base from V and 7 from J, leaving 8 bases between them. Germline values: CDR1 SEHNR, CDR2 FQNEAQ (reference sequence). The CDR3 runs to 13 residues. Here the CDR3 reads CASSLDGGNTIYF. The CDR3 coding sequence is TGTGCCAGCAGCTTAGACGGTGGTAACACCATATATTTT.

The CDR3 loop is CASSEGTGASEQYF. The CDR3 DNA follows: TGTGCCAGCAGTGAAGGGACAGGGGCCTCTGAGCAGTACTTC. The chain is built from TRBV6-1 and TRBJ2-7, with 9 bases fitting TRBD1. Per germline, CDR1 MNHNS and CDR2 SASEGT. With V trimmed by 1 base and J by 7 bases, 5 bases remained unmatched. The CDR3 loop spans 14 amino acids.

This clone has a handful of counts. A junction boundary mismatches the germline segment, possibly from a read error. The rearrangement uses TRBV7-7 and TRBJ1-5; 7 bases line up with TRBD1. The CDR3 contains 16 residues. Germline CDR1 and CDR2: SSHAT and FNYEAQ (reference sequence). CDR3 amino acids: CASSPRGRVSNQPQHF. The CDR3 region has the DNA TGTGCTAGCAGCCCAAGGGGGCGCGTAAGCAATCAGCCCCAGCATTTT.

This clone has just a few counts. CDR3 DNA sequence: TGTGCCAGCAGCTTGGGGGACAGGGGGCTCGGGCAGCCCCAGCATTTT. Translated: CASSLGDRGLGQPQHF. The J gene is TRBJ1-5, the V gene TRBV5-5; TRBD1 aligns across 12 bases. This CDR3 region has 16 residues. CDR1 and CDR2 (germline): SGHKS, YYEKEE (reference sequence). V lost 0 bases to trimming and J lost 7 bases; unmatched junction nucleotides: 5.

The genes are TRBV28 and TRBJ2-7; 9 nucleotides match TRBD1. V was clipped by 7 bases and J by 5 bases; unmatched bases: 9. The CDR3 is 14 residues long. Germline CDR1 and CDR2: MDHEN and SYDVKM. The CDR3 bases are TGTGCCAGCAAAGGAGGCCGGGACAGGGACGAGCAGTACTTC. It translates to CASKGGRDRDEQYF.

This sequence joins TRBV11-2 and TRBJ1-1; 8 positions match TRBD1. The trim removed 2 bases at V and 3 bases at J, leaving 14 bases unmatched. From germline, CDR1 is SGHAT and CDR2 FQNNGV. The CDR3 spans 18 residues. CDR3 in amino acids: CASSLSFRDRLTYTEAFF. The CDR3 nucleotides are TGTGCCAGCAGCTTATCCTTCCGGGACAGGTTGACATACACTGAAGCTTTCTTT.

Worth noting for this clone: Other DNA sequences within the sample encode an identical CDR3. This chain links TRBV4-1 with TRBJ1-2; D perhaps matches TRBD1 (5 bases). The ends were cut back, 3 bases at V and 8 bases at J, with 13 bases in the middle. The CDR3 spans 13 residues. CDR1 and CDR2 from the germline V gene are MGHRA and YSYEKL. Here the CDR3 DNA reads TGCGCCAGCAGCCAGGATAGGGGTGAGGGCTACACCTTC. Translation gives CASSQDRGEGYTF.

This clone was counted between two and nine times. V and J are TRBV5-1 and TRBJ2-7; 9 positions match TRBD1. Germline CDR1 is SGHRS and CDR2 is YFSETQ. After removal of 4 bases from V and 4 bases from J, the junction contained 6 bases not matched to a gene. This CDR3 contains 14 residues. The CDR3 is CASSPGTGHYEQYF. The CDR3 DNA reads TGCGCCAGCAGCCCCGGGACAGGGCATTACGAGCAGTACTTC.

The chain carries TRBV4-1 and TRBJ1-1; D gene uncertain. Germline values: CDR1 MGHRA, CDR2 YSYEKL. Deletions cut 4 bases from V and 3 bases from J, with 12 bases between. This CDR3 is built from 14 residues. DNA of the CDR3: TGCGCCAGCAGCCCTACTTGGCGGGACACTGAAGCTTTCTTT. Protein sequence: CASSPTWRDTEAFF.

This chain connects TRBV5-1 to TRBJ2-7; no clear D gene. V gave up 4 bases and J gave up 2 bases, with 4 bases separating them. The CDR3 contains 11 residues. Germline V lookup: CDR1 SGHRS, CDR2 YFSETQ. The CDR3 here is CASSTAYEQYF. The CDR3 nucleotides are TGCGCCAGCAGCACGGCCTACGAGCAGTACTTC.

This clone was picked up a small number of times. The chain employs TRBV9 and TRBJ1-1; a possible D gene is TRBD1 (6 bases). With 0 bases removed from V and 1 base from J, the gap between germline ends came to 13 bases. This CDR3 has 16 residues. Germline V gives CDR1 SGDLS, CDR2 YYNGEE. The CDR3 protein is CASSVGGGTGNTEAFF. CDR3 DNA: TGTGCCAGCAGCGTAGGGGGGGGCACAGGGAACACTGAAGCTTTCTTT.

V usage is TRBV28 and J usage is TRBJ2-5, with 12 bases matching TRBD2. V lost 5 bases, J lost 7 bases, and 8 bases stayed unmatched. CDR1 and CDR2 from the germline V gene are MDHEN and SYDVKM. CDR3 length: 15 amino acids. The CDR3 coding sequence is TGTGCCAGCAGTCCCCGACTAGCGGGAGAAGGGACCCAGTACTTC. Its translation is CASSPRLAGEGTQYF.

The rearrangement uses TRBV18 and TRBJ2-7; unclear D gene. CDR3 length equals 15 residues. With 3 bases removed from V and 6 bases from J, the gap between germline ends came to 18 bases. CDR1 KGHSH and CDR2 LQKENI come from the germline V gene. The CDR3 spells CASSPQWLEGLEQYF. CDR3 in DNA: TGTGCCAGCTCACCGCAGTGGCTAGAAGGTCTCGAGCAGTACTTC. Based on the CDR3 plus reference TRBV18 and TRBJ2-7, the full variable domain is NAGVMQNPRHLVRRRGQEARLRCSPMKGHSHVYWYRQLPEEGLKFMVYLQKENIIDESGMPKERFSAEFPKEGPSILRIQQVVRGDSAAYFCASSPQWLEGLEQYFGPGTRLTVT.

The chain has TRBV11-2 and TRBJ2-6; the D gene is possibly TRBD2 (5 bases). Germline CDR1 reads SGHAT; CDR2 reads FQNNGV. The CDR3 loop spans 16 amino acids. Trimming removed 1 base at V and 0 bases at J, with 7 bases between. CDR3 residues: CASSLGGYSGANVLTF. CDR3 nucleotide sequence: TGTGCCAGCAGCTTAGGCGGGTACTCTGGGGCCAACGTCCTGACTTTC.

This clone occurred a few times. This sequence joins TRBV10-2 and TRBJ2-7, with D perhaps TRBD1 (5 bases). CDR1 is WSHSY, CDR2 SAAADI, per germline. The CDR3 spans 13 residues. Trimming took 6 bases from V and 2 from J, leaving 11 bases between them. The CDR3 coding sequence is TGCGCCAGCAGCCGGACACCCGCCTACGAGCAGTACTTC. Residues: CASSRTPAYEQYF.

This chain links TRBV6-5 with TRBJ1-1, with D perhaps TRBD1 (5 bases). Deletions cut 8 bases from V and 1 base from J, with 14 bases between. Germline lookup yields CDR1 MNHEY and CDR2 SVGAGI. CDR3 size: 14 residues. CDR3 region: CASRVRGENTEAFF. The CDR3 DNA follows: TGTGCCAGCCGAGTCCGGGGGGAGAACACTGAAGCTTTCTTT.

V gene TRBV5-1 combines with J gene TRBJ2-3; 10 bases fit TRBD1. CDR1 and CDR2 (germline): SGHRS, YFSETQ. V dropped 0 bases and J dropped 2; count of bases not matched to a gene: 9. CDR3 length: 18 residues. The CDR3 protein is CASSLESSGTGDTDTQYF. CDR3 in DNA: TGCGCCAGCAGCTTGGAGTCCTCCGGGACAGGGGACACAGATACGCAGTATTTT.